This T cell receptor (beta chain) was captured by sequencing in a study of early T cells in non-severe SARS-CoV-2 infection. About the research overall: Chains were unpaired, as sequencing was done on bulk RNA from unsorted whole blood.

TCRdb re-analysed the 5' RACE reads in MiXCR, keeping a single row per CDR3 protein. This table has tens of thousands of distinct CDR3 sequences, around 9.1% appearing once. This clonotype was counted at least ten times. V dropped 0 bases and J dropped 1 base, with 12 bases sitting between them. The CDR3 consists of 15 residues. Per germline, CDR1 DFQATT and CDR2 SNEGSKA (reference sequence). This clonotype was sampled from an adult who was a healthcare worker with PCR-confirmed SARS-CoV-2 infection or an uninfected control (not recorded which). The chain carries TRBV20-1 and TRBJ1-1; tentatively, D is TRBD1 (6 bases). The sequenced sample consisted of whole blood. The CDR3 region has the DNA TGCAGTGCTAGAGATCCTACAGGGACGAACACTGAAGCTTTCTTT. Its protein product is CSARDPTGTNTEAFF.